This T cell receptor (beta chain) was sequenced in a study of response to subunit inactivated influenza vaccine. General study points: The authors suggested that few new T cells are recruited per seasonal influenza vaccination.

A few counts support this clonotype. The antigen is undetermined. TCRdb reprocessed the RT-PCR reads via MiXCR and lists one record per CDR3 protein. Among 450,000 to 550,000 distinct CDR3 sequences listed, approximately 24% were seen once. This sample comprised CD4+ T cells sorted from PBMCs, obtained more than 4 days after vaccination. This TCR was sampled from a man in his forties or fifties who received an inactivated influenza vaccine.

In DNA, the CDR3 is TGCGCCAGCAGCCAAGATTTTCAGGATACGCAGTATTTT. Its protein is CASSQDFQDTQYF. The chain carries TRBV4-3 and TRBJ2-3; D unresolved. V was pared by 0 bases and J by 6 bases, with 7 bases between. This CDR3 is 13 amino acids long. Germline assignment: CDR1 LGHNA and CDR2 YSLEER.